The T cell receptor beta chain described here comes from a study of T-cell memory formation after mild COVID-19. Trimming removed 3 bases at V and 0 bases at J, with 12 bases between. CDR3 length equals 16 residues. Germline CDR1 is SGHTA and CDR2 is FQGNSA. Each CDR3 protein is one row after TCRdb ran MiXCR on the 5' RACE reads. The sample consists of 150,000 to 200,000 distinct CDR3 sequences, 13% to 15% of them appearing once. Sample: PBMCs or a T cell subset sorted from them (not recorded which). The sequence was collected from an adult woman who had mild COVID-19 (a few samples of this study predate the infection). Cell type and time point are not known. V gene TRBV7-2 combines with J gene TRBJ2-1; maybe TRBD2 (6 bases). In nucleotides, the CDR3 is TGTGCCAGCAGCTTTAGCGGACGTAGCTCCTACAATGAGCAGTTCTTC. Encoded protein: CASSFSGRSSYNEQFF.